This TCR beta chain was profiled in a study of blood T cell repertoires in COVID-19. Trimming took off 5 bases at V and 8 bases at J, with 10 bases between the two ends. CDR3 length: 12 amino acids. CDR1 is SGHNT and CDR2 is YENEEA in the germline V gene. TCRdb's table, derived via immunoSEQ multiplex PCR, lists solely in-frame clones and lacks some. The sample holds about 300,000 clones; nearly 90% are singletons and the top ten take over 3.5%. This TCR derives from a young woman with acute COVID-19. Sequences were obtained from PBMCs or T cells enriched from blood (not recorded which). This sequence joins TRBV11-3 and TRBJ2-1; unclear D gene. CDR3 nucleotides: TGTGCCAGCAGCGTGGAGTCCCATGAGCAGTTCTTC. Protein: CASSVESHEQFF. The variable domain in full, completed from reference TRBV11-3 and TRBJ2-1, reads EAGVVQSPRYKIIEKKQPVAFWCNPISGHNTLYWYLQNLGQGPELLIRYENEEAVDDSQLPKDRFSAERLKGVDSTLKIQPAELGDSAVYLCASSVESHEQFFGPGTRLTVL.